This T cell receptor beta chain appears in the sequencing data of a study of blood T cell repertoires in COVID-19. Study information: PBMCs, B-cell-depleted T cells, or T cells were the source of the cDNA or gDNA that made up the material.

Original processing methods: Estimated nucleated cell counts came from reference gene primer amplification. Clones were read by immunoSEQ multiplex PCR, and TCRdb kept only the in-frame ones, dropping some. V and J calls and clone size follow that table, whereas D and trimming were derived from the DNA. The table has 250,000 to 300,000 clones, around 88% seen once. The CDR3 runs to 15 residues. Germline-derived CDR1 and CDR2 are MNHEY and SVGAGI. V was pared by 6 bases and J by 1 base, with 13 bases between. The sequence came from a man younger than 45 with active or convalescent COVID-19. This sequence joins TRBV6-5 and TRBJ1-5; weak D call: TRBD1 (5 bases). Source material: peripheral blood. This CDR3 is CASRTTDLSNQPQHF. CDR3 DNA sequence: TGTGCCAGCAGAACGACAGACTTAAGCAATCAGCCCCAGCATTTT.